The 17 T cell receptor beta chains in this list originate from one sample, sequenced in a study of low-dose radiotherapy and immunotherapy resistance in tumors. The time point was: after trial treatment. Treatment defined: LDRT plus nivolumab, ipilimumab, low-dose cyclophosphamide and aspirin (RACIN trial). cDNA synthesis used a TRAV/TRBV-specific primer set for both chains. The TCRs were subjected to amplification over approximately 20 PCR cycles employing a constant-region primer in conjunction with a V-primer adapter. Each CDR3 protein gets one entry after TCRdb re-called the reads with MiXCR. The table shows around 80,000 distinct CDR3 sequences, with 17% occurring only once. The material was PBMCs, obtained after low-dose radiotherapy plus immunotherapy. The receptors derive from a male donor with prostate cancer.

This clonotype was detected many times. The V and J genes are TRBV11-2 and TRBJ2-5; no definite D call. Trimming shortened V by 1 base and J by 5 bases, and 14 bases separated the two germline ends. This CDR3 region has 15 residues. CDR1 is SGHAT and CDR2 is FQNNGV in the germline V gene. CDR3 sequence reads: CASSLGLGEKETQYF. The CDR3 DNA follows: TGTGCCAGCAGCTTAGGATTAGGAGAAAAGGAGACCCAGTACTTC.

This clonotype was detected ten times or more. The gene calls are TRBV12-3 or TRBV12-4 and TRBJ1-1; a possible D gene is TRBD1 (5 bases). CDR3 length equals 14 residues. V lost 6 bases and J 0 bases, leaving 11 bases between the germline ends. In DNA form, the CDR3 reads TGTGCCAGCAGGCAGGGACCCATGAACACTGAAGCTTTCTTT. Its translation is CASRQGPMNTEAFF.

This clonotype was detected many times. The gene calls are TRBV6-2 or TRBV6-3 and TRBJ2-5, with 8 nucleotides matching TRBD1. Germline trimming cut 5 bases from V and 2 bases from J; bases unmatched to any gene: 4. CDR3 length: 14 residues. Per the germline V gene, CDR1 is MNHEY and CDR2 is SVGEGT. CDR3 region: CASSSYRGQETQYF. In DNA, the CDR3 is TGTGCCAGCAGTAGCTACAGGGGGCAAGAGACCCAGTACTTC.

This clonotype was counted many times. This chain connects TRBV30 to TRBJ1-1; D not resolved. Per the germline V gene, CDR1 is GTSNPN and CDR2 is SVGIG (reference sequence). This CDR3 has 14 amino acids. V was pared by 3 bases and J by 0 bases, with 11 bases between. CDR3 amino acids: CAWSAGGLNTEAFF. The CDR3 coding sequence is TGTGCCTGGAGCGCGGGAGGTCTGAACACTGAAGCTTTCTTT.

This clonotype came up many times. The chain recombines TRBV11-2 with TRBJ1-3, with 7 bases lining up with TRBD1. The CDR3 has 17 residues. The germline V gene has CDR1 SGHAT and CDR2 FQNNGV. V lost 5 bases and J lost 2; bases outside the gene matches: 12. DNA of the CDR3: TGTGCCAGCAGCCCTCAGACAGGGTGGGCGACTGGAAACACCATATATTTT. Its translation: CASSPQTGWATGNTIYF.

In its sample, this clonotype was seen many times. The chain uses TRBV19 and TRBJ2-1, with 8 bases aligning to TRBD2. The ends lost 4 bases at V and 10 bases at J; junction bases unmatched: 3. Germline loops: CDR1 LNHDA, CDR2 SQIVND (reference sequence). The CDR3 spans 12 residues. For the CDR3, the DNA is TGTGCCAGTAGTACGGCTAGCGGGGAGCAGTTCTTC. This encodes CASSTASGEQFF.

There are many counts of this clonotype. V is TRBV7-2 and J is TRBJ2-2, with 8 nucleotides matching TRBD1. The germline V gene encodes CDR1 SGHTA and CDR2 FQGNSA. The junction had 3 bases not matched to a gene; V was cut back by 6 bases and J by 9 bases. The CDR3 has 12 amino acids. Here the CDR3 DNA reads TGTGCCAGCAGGACAGGGGAACGGGAGCTGTTTTTT. Amino acid sequence: CASRTGERELFF.

This clonotype was observed a handful of times. A far more abundant clone sits one base away, making this likely a read error. The V and J genes are TRBV6-6 and TRBJ2-1; 16 bases match TRBD2. This CDR3 spans 17 amino acids. The V segment lost 4 bases and the J segment 9 bases; nucleotides outside the gene matches: 9. From germline, CDR1 is MNHNY and CDR2 SVGAGI (reference sequence). CDR3 residues: CASSSLGLAGGPGEQFF. The CDR3 nucleotides are TGTGCCAGCAGTTCCCTGGGACTAGCGGGAGGGCCAGGTGAGCAGTTCTTC.

This clonotype was detected a few times. This rearrangement joins TRBV5-6 to TRBJ2-3, with 8 bases aligning to TRBD2. V was clipped by 5 bases and J by 3 bases; unmatched bases: 11. Germline assignment: CDR1 SGHDT and CDR2 YYEEEE. The CDR3 sequence is 16 residues long. The CDR3 DNA sequence: TGTGCCAGCAGGTCCACCCCCAGCGGGAGAACAGATACGCAGTATTTT. Translation: CASRSTPSGRTDTQYF. Looking up the rest from reference TRBV5-6 and TRBJ2-3 gives the full variable domain: DAGVTQSPTHLIKTRGQQVTLRCSPKSGHDTVSWYQQALGQGPQFIFQYYEEEERQRGNFPDRFSGHQFPNYSSELNVNALLLGDSALYLCASRSTPSGRTDTQYFGPGTRLTVL.

This clonotype was seen at least ten times. The chain links TRBV13 to TRBJ1-2, with D unclear. The CDR3 is 12 residues long. V lost 4 bases to trimming and J lost 5 bases, with 8 bases between them. Germline lookup yields CDR1 PRHDT and CDR2 FYEKMQ (reference sequence). CDR3 sequence: CASSSQDYGYTF. CDR3 nucleotides: TGTGCCAGCAGCTCGCAGGATTATGGCTACACCTTC.

This clonotype has at least ten counts. V is TRBV29-1 and J is TRBJ2-1; 9 bases agree with TRBD1. This CDR3 is built from 13 residues. V lost 1 base and J lost 8; bases outside the gene matches: 3. Germline V CDR1 and CDR2: SQVTM, ANQGSEA. The CDR3 DNA reads as TGCAGCGTTGAAGTGGGACAGGGATATGAGCAGTTCTTC. This encodes CSVEVGQGYEQFF.

This clonotype showed up many times. CDR3 DNA: TGTGCCAGCAATAAGGCAGGGGTTAACACCGGGGAGCTGTTTTTT. Protein: CASNKAGVNTGELFF. The rearrangement links TRBV2 to TRBJ2-2; maybe TRBD1 (6 bases). This CDR3 comprises 15 residues. Deletions cut 7 bases from V and 2 bases from J, with 14 bases between. CDR1 and CDR2 from the germline V gene are SNHLY and FYNNEI.

This clonotype was detected ten times or more. The V gene is TRBV7-3, the J gene TRBJ2-3, with 7 bases fitting TRBD1. Trimming at V came to 0 bases and at J to 7 bases, leaving 4 bases not matched to a gene. CDR1 is SGHTA, CDR2 FQGTGA, per germline. CDR3 size: 14 residues. CDR3 sequence: CASSLTGGANTQYF. The CDR3 nucleotides are TGTGCCAGCAGCTTAACAGGGGGCGCGAATACGCAGTATTTT.

As regards this clonotype: The junction and the germline gene differ at one end; a read error may be behind it. V gene TRBV28 combines with J gene TRBJ1-2, with D hard to call. Germline CDR1 MDHEN, CDR2 SYDVKM. The CDR3 is 10 residues long. The CDR3 here is CASSFRSIVF. CDR3 nucleotides: TGTGCCAGCAGTTTTAGGTCCATTGTCTTC.

This clonotype was detected many times. The chain is built from TRBV2 and TRBJ2-1; 7 positions match TRBD2. The CDR3 extends over 12 amino acids. The germline CDR1 and CDR2 sequences are SNHLY and FYNNEI. The J segment lost 7 bases and the V segment lost 6 bases, leaving 3 bases of the junction unmatched. CDR3 bases: TGTGCCAGCAGGGGGGAGGGGAATGAGCAGTTCTTC. Protein: CASRGEGNEQFF.

In this sample, this clonotype turned up many times. The junction shows a germline mismatch at one end, possibly a read error. This rearrangement joins TRBV12-3 or TRBV12-4 to TRBJ2-1, with 8 bases aligning to TRBD2. The CDR3 consists of 12 residues. CDR3 sequence (DNA): TGTGCCAGCAGTCTAGCCGGGGGGGGGCAGTTCTTC. It is translated as CASSLAGGGQFF.

This clonotype was seen many times. This chain connects TRBV4-1 to TRBJ1-5, with no clear D. There are 13 residues in the CDR3. Per germline, CDR1 MGHRA and CDR2 YSYEKL. The V gene lost 5 bases and the J gene lost 5 bases, with 10 bases spanning the gap. The CDR3 loop is CASSRAGDQPQHF. Here the CDR3 DNA reads TGCGCCAGCAGCAGAGCCGGGGATCAGCCCCAGCATTTT.